This T cell receptor (beta chain) emerged from a study of shared clonotypes between healthy human individuals. Only in-frame clones appear in the TCRdb table, and some are missing; sequencing was by immunoSEQ multiplex PCR. The sample contains about 2.2 million clones, roughly 93% of which appear only once. V was pared by 2 bases and J by 2 bases, with 10 bases between. In germline, CDR1 is GTSNPN, CDR2 SVGIG (reference sequence). The CDR3 is 13 amino acids. CD8 cells classed as naive were CD45RO-negative and positively selected for CCR7, excluding terminally differentiated effector memory CD45RA+ cells.

This chain joins TRBV30 and TRBJ2-7; D unresolved. The TCR was taken from a man aged 18 to 29 in good health. Some clones in this sample may be carry-over from other donors' samples. The sample comprised naive CD8+ T cells from PBMCs. DNA for the CDR3: TGTGCCTGGAGTCCACCCCCCCCCTACGAGCAGTACTTC. Protein: CAWSPPPPYEQYF.